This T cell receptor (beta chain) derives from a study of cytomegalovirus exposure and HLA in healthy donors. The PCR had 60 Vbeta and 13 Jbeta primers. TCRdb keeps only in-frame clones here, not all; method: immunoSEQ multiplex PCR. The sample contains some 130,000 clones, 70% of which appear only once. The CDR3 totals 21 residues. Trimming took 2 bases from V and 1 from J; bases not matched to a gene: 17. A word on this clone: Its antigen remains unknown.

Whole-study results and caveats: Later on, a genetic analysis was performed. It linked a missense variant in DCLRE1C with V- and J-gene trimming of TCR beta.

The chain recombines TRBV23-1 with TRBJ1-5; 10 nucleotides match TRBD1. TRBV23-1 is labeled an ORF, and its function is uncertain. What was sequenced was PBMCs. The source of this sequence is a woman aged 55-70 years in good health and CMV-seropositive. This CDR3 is CASSQLRDRGHPIGSNQPQHF. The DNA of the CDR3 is TGCGCCAGCAGTCAACTCCGGGACAGGGGCCACCCTATAGGGAGCAATCAGCCCCAGCATTTT.